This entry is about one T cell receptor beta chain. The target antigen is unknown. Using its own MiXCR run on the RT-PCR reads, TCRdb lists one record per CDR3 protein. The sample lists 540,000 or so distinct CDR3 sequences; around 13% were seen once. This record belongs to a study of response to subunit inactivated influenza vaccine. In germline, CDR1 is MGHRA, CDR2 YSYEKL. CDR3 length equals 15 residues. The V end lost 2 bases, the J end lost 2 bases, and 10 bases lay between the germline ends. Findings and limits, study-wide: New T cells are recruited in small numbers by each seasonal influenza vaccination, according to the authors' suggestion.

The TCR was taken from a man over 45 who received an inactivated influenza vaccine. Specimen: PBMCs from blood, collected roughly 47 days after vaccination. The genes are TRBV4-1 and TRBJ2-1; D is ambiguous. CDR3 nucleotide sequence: TGCGCCAGCAGCCAACAGATGGGCGCCTACAATGAGCAGTTCTTC. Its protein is CASSQQMGAYNEQFF.